The 30 T cell receptor beta chains below come from one sample, sequenced in a study of T cells in Graves' hyperthyroidism and ophthalmopathy. RNA transcripts were the template for amplifying TCR beta CDR3 regions. HTBI primers drove first-round RT-PCR of the TCR CDR3. TCRdb re-derived calls from the multiplex PCR reads in MiXCR, one entry per CDR3 protein. The repertoire includes 610,000 or so distinct CDR3 sequences, approximately 44% of them detected once, and around 8% sits in the top ten. Sequencing was performed on peripheral blood or thyroid tissue (not recorded which). These receptor sequences come from a woman aged 18 to 35 with Graves' hyperthyroidism.

The chain has TRBV5-8 and TRBJ2-2; no reliable D call. CDR3 length: 13 amino acids. Germline lookup yields CDR1 SGHTS and CDR2 YDEGEE. Trimming removed 4 bases at V and 8 bases at J, with 12 bases between. This chain's CDR3 is CASSPAVGGELFF. CDR3 bases: TGTGCCAGCAGCCCGGCGGTCGGAGGGGAGCTGTTTTTT.

In its sample, this clonotype was seen a few times. The V call is TRBV11-1, the J call TRBJ2-7; 9 bases line up with TRBD2. Germline loops: CDR1 SGHAT, CDR2 FQDESV (reference sequence). The V segment lost 1 base and the J segment 3 bases; nucleotides outside the gene matches: 4. The CDR3 contains 15 residues. CDR3 sequence reads: CASSLESSGVYEQYF. CDR3 coding DNA: TGTGCCAGCAGCTTAGAATCTAGCGGGGTCTACGAGCAGTACTTC.

The rearrangement uses TRBV27 and TRBJ1-6, with TRBD1 as a possible D gene (6 bases). Germline CDR1 reads MNHEY; CDR2 reads SMNVEV (reference sequence). CDR3 size: 14 residues. The ends were cut back, 5 bases at V and 9 bases at J, with 14 bases in the middle. CDR3 sequence reads: CASSRGGPISPLHF. CDR3 coding DNA: TGTGCCAGCAGTCGGGGGGGGCCTATTTCACCCCTCCACTTT.

This clonotype was recorded many times. This chain uses TRBV4-1 with TRBJ1-5, with 8 bases matching TRBD1. The V gene end was trimmed by 4 bases and the J gene end by 10 bases; junction bases not matched to a gene: 9. The CDR3 contains 14 residues. Germline-derived CDR1 and CDR2 are MGHRA and YSYEKL. CDR3 in amino acids: CASSRGQGRRPQHF. The CDR3 DNA reads TGCGCCAGCAGCCGAGGACAGGGCAGACGACCCCAGCATTTT.

This rearrangement joins TRBV2 to TRBJ2-3; maybe TRBD1 (6 bases). This CDR3 region has 15 residues. Germline V gene data show CDR1 as SNHLY and CDR2 as FYNNEI. V shed 3 bases and J shed 2 bases, with 12 bases lying between them. CDR3 protein: CASSEDSQVTDTQYF. In DNA form, the CDR3 reads TGTGCCAGCAGTGAGGACAGTCAGGTCACAGATACGCAGTATTTT.

The gene calls are TRBV5-6 and TRBJ2-5; 7 bases match TRBD1. Germline CDR1 SGHDT, CDR2 YYEEEE. CDR3 length: 16 residues. Trimming removed 2 bases from V and 2 bases from J; junction bases left unmatched: 9. CDR3 loop: CASSFTQGGFQETQYF. DNA of the CDR3: TGTGCCAGCAGCTTTACACAAGGGGGCTTTCAAGAGACCCAGTACTTC. The full variable domain, its missing parts supplied by reference TRBV5-6 and TRBJ2-5, is DAGVTQSPTHLIKTRGQQVTLRCSPKSGHDTVSWYQQALGQGPQFIFQYYEEEERQRGNFPDRFSGHQFPNYSSELNVNALLLGDSALYLCASSFTQGGFQETQYFGPGTRLLVL.

The chain has TRBV19 and TRBJ2-2; no firm D call. Per the germline V gene, CDR1 is LNHDA and CDR2 is SQIVND (reference sequence). V lost 7 bases, J lost 3 bases, and 12 bases lay in between. This CDR3 has 14 residues. CDR3 coding DNA: TGTGCCAGTACGACCCAGGCGGACACCGGGGAGCTGTTTTTT. Protein: CASTTQADTGELFF.

The CDR3 DNA sequence: TGTGCCAGCAGCTCCTTTAGCAATGAGCAGTTCTTC. This encodes CASSSFSNEQFF. The chain joins TRBV5-6 to TRBJ2-7, with D uncertain. The DNA end lines up better with TRBJ2-1; the J call may be wrong. The CDR3 is 12 amino acids. CDR1 is SGHDT and CDR2 is YYEEEE in the germline V gene.

This clonotype has more than one count but fewer than ten. One junction end disagrees with the germline gene, perhaps due to a read error. The rearrangement uses TRBV11-2 and TRBJ2-2; 10 bases are a match to TRBD2. Germline assignment: CDR1 SGHAT and CDR2 FQNNGV. CDR3 length: 15 residues. CDR3 sequence: CASSFSGRNPGELFF. CDR3 coding DNA: TGTGCCAGCAGTTTTAGCGGGAGGAACCCCGGGGAGCTGTTTTTT.

The chain has TRBV7-9 and TRBJ2-5; no firm D call. The germline V gene encodes CDR1 SEHNR and CDR2 FQNEAQ (reference sequence). This CDR3 has 12 amino acids. Trimming left V 3 bases short and J 7 bases short, with 9 bases between. The CDR3: CASSLFSGTQYF. CDR3 bases: TGTGCCAGCAGCTTGTTTTCCGGGACCCAGTACTTC.

The V call is TRBV24-1, the J call TRBJ2-2; 9 bases fit TRBD2. This CDR3 has 17 amino acids. Germline-derived CDR1 and CDR2 are KGHDR and SFDVKD. Germline trimming cut 3 bases from V and 7 bases from J; bases unmatched to any gene: 11. CDR3 DNA: TGTGCCACCAGTGATGAAGATAGCGGGAGCTTTCACGGGGAGCTGTTTTTT. The encoded protein is CATSDEDSGSFHGELFF.

V usage is TRBV6-1 and J usage is TRBJ2-6, with D hard to call. This CDR3 contains 13 residues. The ends were cut back, 6 bases at V and 2 bases at J, with 5 bases in the middle. Germline-derived CDR1 and CDR2 are MNHNS and SASEGT. The CDR3 protein is CASRLAGANVLTF. The CDR3 nucleotides are TGTGCCAGCAGGCTCGCTGGGGCCAACGTCCTGACTTTC.

A remark on this clonotype: Since a much larger clone is just one base distant, this may be a read error. The rearrangement links TRBV10-3 to TRBJ2-7, with a possible D match to TRBD2 (5 bases). Trimming took 7 bases from V and 4 from J, leaving 11 bases between them. Germline V gene lookup returns CDR1 ENHRY and CDR2 SYGVKD. The CDR3 loop spans 12 amino acids. CDR3 DNA sequence: TGTGCCATCAACGGACTCGCGTACGAGCAGTACTTC. As protein: CAINGLAYEQYF.

The chain is built from TRBV7-6 and TRBJ1-1; 8 nucleotides match TRBD1. The CDR3 is made up of 12 amino acids. V gave up 10 bases and J gave up 4 bases; unmatched junction bases: 5. Germline CDR1 SGHVS, CDR2 FNYEAQ. Here the CDR3 reads CATRQGSTEAFF. The CDR3 nucleotides are TGTGCCACCAGACAGGGGAGCACTGAAGCTTTCTTT. Looking up the rest from reference TRBV7-6 and TRBJ1-1 gives the full variable domain: GAGVSQSPRYKVTKRGQDVALRCDPISGHVSLYWYRQALGQGPEFLTYFNYEAQQDKSGLPNDRFSAERPEGSISTLTIQRTEQRDSAMYRCATRQGSTEAFFGQGTRLTVV.

This clonotype was picked up many times. The chain joins TRBV20-1 to TRBJ1-2; no firm D call. CDR1 and CDR2 (germline): DFQATT, SNEGSKA (reference sequence). The CDR3 loop spans 12 amino acids. V lost 6 bases and J lost 5, with 13 bases in between. The CDR3 loop is CSAPPDPYGYTF. CDR3 nucleotides: TGCAGTGCCCCCCCGGATCCATATGGCTACACCTTC.

This clonotype was seen just once. With a much larger clone just one base away, this may be a read error. The rearrangement joins TRBV7-9 to TRBJ1-1, with TRBD1 identical over 9 bases. Germline CDR1 and CDR2: SEHNR and FQNEAQ (reference sequence). This CDR3 is 14 amino acids long. The CDR3 protein is CATSHLDRGTEAFF. The DNA for the CDR3 is TGTGCCACCAGCCATCTGGACAGGGGCACTGAAGCTTTCTTT.

This clonotype came up once. Given a much more abundant clone one base away, this may be a read error. The chain combines TRBV29-1 with TRBJ2-3; D unresolved. V lost 8 bases, J lost 3 bases, and 21 bases lay in between. The CDR3 is made up of 15 amino acids. Germline V gene lookup returns CDR1 SQVTM and CDR2 ANQGSEA. CDR3 region: CSSTGSAIETDTQYF. The CDR3 DNA sequence: TGCAGCTCTACCGGGTCGGCTATCGAGACAGATACGCAGTATTTT.

There are many counts of this clonotype. V usage is TRBV5-6 and J usage is TRBJ2-7; 8 bases agree with TRBD2. CDR1 is SGHDT, CDR2 YYEEEE, per germline. The CDR3 has 16 residues. V trimming: 0 bases; J trimming: 3 bases; junction bases outside the gene matches: 8. The CDR3 DNA reads TGTGCCAGCAGCTTGGGGGGTACTAGCGGAGACTACGAGCAGTACTTC. Its protein is CASSLGGTSGDYEQYF.

Worth noting for this clonotype: Given a much more abundant clone one base away, this may be a read error. This sequence joins TRBV4-3 and TRBJ1-6; D not resolved. Germline V gene sequence: CDR1 LGHNA, CDR2 YSLEER. This CDR3 is built from 17 residues. CDR3 sequence reads: CASSQVLGSGSASPPHF. For the CDR3, the DNA is TGCGCCAGCAGCCAAGTCCTGGGAAGCGGGTCCGCTTCACCCCCCCACTTT.

This clonotype came up many times. The chain recombines TRBV6-4 with TRBJ2-2, with unresolved D. Trimming pared 8 bases from V and 5 bases from J, leaving 9 bases between. Germline V gives CDR1 MRHNA, CDR2 SNTAGT. CDR3 length: 12 amino acids. As DNA, the CDR3 is TGTGCCAGCGGCGCTTGGACCGGGGAGCTGTTTTTT. As protein: CASGAWTGELFF.

The genes are TRBV7-9 and TRBJ1-2; D ambiguous. Germline V gives CDR1 SEHNR, CDR2 FQNEAQ (reference sequence). CDR3 size: 15 residues. Trimming shortened V by 5 bases and J by 7 bases, and 20 bases separated the two germline ends. CDR3 residues: CASSLRTETEGGYTF. CDR3 nucleotides: TGTGCCAGCAGCCTCAGGACCGAAACAGAGGGTGGCTACACCTTC.

This clonotype has a count of ten or more. The chain joins TRBV5-4 to TRBJ1-4, with 9 bases identical to TRBD1. This CDR3 spans 15 amino acids. Trimming at V came to 4 bases and at J to 8 bases, leaving 9 bases not matched to a gene. Germline CDR1 is SGHNT and CDR2 is YYREEE (reference sequence). For the CDR3, the DNA is TGTGCCAGCAGCAGGACAGGGGCTGTATTCGAAAAACTGTTTTTT. Translated: CASSRTGAVFEKLFF.

This clonotype was detected ten times or more. The rearrangement links TRBV2 to TRBJ2-7, with 12 bases matching TRBD2. The V gene end was trimmed by 3 bases and the J gene end by 7 bases; junction bases not matched to a gene: 4. The CDR3 loop spans 14 amino acids. CDR1 is SNHLY and CDR2 is FYNNEI in the germline V gene. The CDR3 loop reads CASSDTSGRFEQYF. The CDR3 DNA reads as TGTGCCAGCAGTGACACTAGCGGGAGGTTTGAGCAGTACTTC.

The chain joins TRBV5-1 to TRBJ1-1, with a tentative D call TRBD1 (6 bases). V lost 0 bases and J lost 6, with 12 bases in between. The CDR3 extends over 14 amino acids. Germline CDR1 and CDR2: SGHRS and YFSETQ. The CDR3 nucleotides read TGCGCCAGCAGCTTGGCTACAGGGATGGCTGAAGCTTTCTTT. Protein sequence: CASSLATGMAEAFF.

This clonotype was picked up many times. The chain joins TRBV20-1 to TRBJ2-7; 8 bases match TRBD2. Per the germline V gene, CDR1 is DFQATT and CDR2 is SNEGSKA (reference sequence). This CDR3 is 15 amino acids long. V was clipped by 6 bases and J by 6 bases; unmatched bases: 16. The CDR3 DNA reads TGCAGTGCGAAAATAATACGGGAGGGCCTTCTCGAGCAGTACTTC. Encoded protein: CSAKIIREGLLEQYF.

This chain joins TRBV20-1 and TRBJ2-7, with D tentatively TRBD2 (5 bases). The length of the CDR3 is 14 residues. V shed 2 bases and J shed 2 bases, with 13 bases lying between them. CDR1 and CDR2 (germline): DFQATT, SNEGSKA (reference sequence). The CDR3 DNA reads TGCAGTGCTAGATCGTCGGAGCGGCCCTACGAGCAGTACTTC. This encodes CSARSSERPYEQYF.

The J gene is TRBJ1-4, the V gene TRBV24-1, with D tentatively TRBD1 (5 bases). Germline V lookup: CDR1 KGHDR, CDR2 SFDVKD. CDR3 length equals 13 residues. Trimming removed 12 bases from V and 8 bases from J, with 18 bases in between. The CDR3 DNA reads TGTGCCTCCCGGTGGTGGGGGAAGGAAAAACTGTTTTTT. Its translation is CASRWWGKEKLFF.

There are many counts of this clonotype. The genes are TRBV24-1 and TRBJ1-2; TRBD1 is a possible D gene (5 bases). V was cut by 5 bases and J by 8 bases, with 8 bases left in between. This CDR3 region has 11 residues. CDR1 is KGHDR, CDR2 SFDVKD, per germline. The CDR3 sequence: CATSAGRGYTF. CDR3 coding DNA: TGTGCCACCAGTGCAGGGAGAGGCTACACCTTC.

Details on this clonotype: Just one base apart from a much larger clone, this may be a read error. The chain couples TRBV2 to TRBJ1-5; TRBD1 matches 7 bases. Germline-derived CDR1 and CDR2 are SNHLY and FYNNEI. The CDR3 is made up of 18 amino acids. CDR3 sequence (DNA): TGTGCCAGCACCTACAGGCAGGGGGGAGCCCTTAGCAATCGGCCCCAGCATTTT. Translation: CASTYRQGGALSNRPQHF.

The CDR3 DNA follows: TGCGCCAGCAGCTCCCGGGACAGGAGCACAGATACGCAGTATTTT. Amino acid sequence: CASSSRDRSTDTQYF. The chain carries TRBV5-1 and TRBJ2-3, with 8 bases aligning to TRBD1. V gave up 3 bases and J gave up 0 bases; unmatched junction bases: 3. CDR1 and CDR2 (germline): SGHRS, YFSETQ. The CDR3 runs 15 residues.